This passage covers 14 T cell receptor beta chains from one sample sequenced in a study of regulatory T cells in long-lasting Graves disease. As to time point: persistent/refractory GD, antithyroid drugs over 5 years with positive TRAb. There was RNA extracted from PBMCs, and the TCR library was made from it. Relying on iRepertoire HTBI primers and Arm-PCR of CDR3 regions, the team built TCR beta libraries. TCRdb itself ran the multiplex PCR reads through MiXCR, one entry per CDR3 protein. This sample has under 450,000 distinct CDR3 sequences, with 23% found just once. The source material was peripheral blood mononuclear cells (PBMCs), sampled when the disease was refractory, from a patient treated with antithyroid drugs. The receptors here all came from a female donor with Graves disease.

This clonotype was detected many times. The chain links TRBV7-9 to TRBJ1-2; TRBD1 aligns across 7 bases. This CDR3 has 14 residues. Germline trimming cut 5 bases from V and 2 bases from J; bases unmatched to any gene: 5. Germline assignment: CDR1 SEHNR and CDR2 FQNEAQ (reference sequence). In nucleotides, the CDR3 is TGTGCCAGCAGCACAACAGGGGACAACTATGGCTACACCTTC. This codes for CASSTTGDNYGYTF.

This clonotype was seen only a few times. CDR3: CASSLNRQGMNTEAFF. The CDR3 nucleotides are TGTGCCAGCTCACTAAACCGCCAGGGGATGAACACTGAAGCTTTCTTT. This chain joins TRBV18 and TRBJ1-1, with D possibly being TRBD1 (6 bases). The CDR3 runs to 16 residues. Germline V gene lookup returns CDR1 KGHSH and CDR2 LQKENI. Trimming left V 4 bases short and J 0 bases short, with 15 bases between.

The sample holds a few counts of this clonotype. This chain uses TRBV6-1 with TRBJ2-2; 8 bases match TRBD2. The CDR3 runs 16 residues. Germline CDR1 MNHNS, CDR2 SASEGT. V was clipped by 10 bases and J by 8 bases; unmatched bases: 18. CDR3 sequence: CATIPGTSTLRGELFF. CDR3 nucleotides: TGTGCCACGATACCCGGGACTAGTACTCTCCGAGGGGAGCTGTTTTTT.

For this clonotype: One junction end disagrees with the germline gene, perhaps due to a read error. This rearrangement joins TRBV2 to TRBJ2-7; possible D gene TRBD2, 5 bases. Germline CDR1 and CDR2: SNHLY and FYNNEI. The CDR3 contains 13 residues. CDR3 DNA sequence: TGCGCCAGCAGCCAACCGGGGACCTACGAGCAGTACTTC. Translated: CASSQPGTYEQYF.

As for this clonotype: A read error may explain this, as a much larger clone is one base away. The V gene is TRBV20-1, the J gene TRBJ2-5; 11 nucleotides align to TRBD2. Germline loops: CDR1 DFQATT, CDR2 SNEGSKA (reference sequence). Germline trimming cut 6 bases from V and 3 bases from J; bases unmatched to any gene: 3. This CDR3 contains 13 residues. CDR3 nucleotide sequence: TGCAGTGCCGGGACTAGCGGAGAAGAGACCCAGTACTTC. Translated: CSAGTSGEETQYF.

This chain joins TRBV11-2 and TRBJ2-5; 8 bases agree with TRBD2. Germline-derived CDR1 and CDR2 are SGHAT and FQNNGV. Trimming took 0 bases from V and 2 from J; bases not matched to a gene: 8. The CDR3 is 17 residues long. The CDR3 region has the DNA TGTGCCAGCAGCTTAGAGGGGGCGGGAGGTTCACAAGAGACCCAGTACTTC. It specifies CASSLEGAGGSQETQYF. Full variable domain (rest looked up from reference TRBV11-2 and TRBJ2-5): EAGVAQSPRYKIIEKRQSVAFWCNPISGHATLYWYQQILGQGPKLLIQFQNNGVVDDSQLPKDRFSAERLKGVDSTLKIQPAKLEDSAVYLCASSLEGAGGSQETQYFGPGTRLLVL.

This chain uses TRBV5-1 with TRBJ2-4; perhaps TRBD2 as D (6 bases). Trimming took off 4 bases at V and 16 bases at J, with 21 bases between the two ends. The CDR3 contains 13 residues. CDR1 SGHRS and CDR2 YFSETQ come from the germline V gene. The CDR3 sequence is CASSPEDGRGNYF. The CDR3 DNA reads TGCGCCAGCAGCCCGGAAGATGGGCGCGGGAACTACTTC.

This clonotype was found many times. The chain combines TRBV2 with TRBJ2-6, with D uncertain. The CDR3 length is 14 residues. Germline V gene data show CDR1 as SNHLY and CDR2 as FYNNEI. Deletions cut 3 bases from V and 1 base from J, with 4 bases between. CDR3 amino acids: CASSEVSGANVLTF. CDR3 bases: TGTGCCAGCAGTGAGGTTTCTGGGGCCAACGTCCTGACTTTC. The whole variable domain, filled in from reference TRBV2 and TRBJ2-6, reads EPEVTQTPSHQVTQMGQEVILRCVPISNHLYFYWYRQILGQKVEFLVSFYNNEISEKSEIFDDQFSVERPDGSNFTLKIRSTKLEDSAMYFCASSEVSGANVLTFGAGSRLTVL.

This clonotype appeared many times. V and J are TRBV15 and TRBJ2-4, with D uncertain. Germline assignment: CDR1 LNHNV and CDR2 YYDKDF (reference sequence). The germline V and J ends were trimmed by 3 bases and 3 bases, with 18 bases remaining between them. This CDR3 is built from 17 residues. CDR3 sequence: CATSSAVRRVDKNIQYF. The CDR3, as DNA: TGTGCCACCAGCAGCGCCGTCCGAAGGGTGGACAAAAACATTCAGTACTTC.

This clonotype was observed a handful of times. V gene TRBV5-1 combines with J gene TRBJ1-4, with no clear D. V lost 0 bases and J lost 2, with 8 bases in between. The CDR3 contains 15 residues. From germline, CDR1 is SGHRS and CDR2 YFSETQ. The CDR3 nucleotides are TGCGCCAGCAGCTTGGAGGCAACTACTAATGAAAAACTGTTTTTT. It codes for CASSLEATTNEKLFF.

V gene TRBV27 combines with J gene TRBJ1-5; 9 bases are shared with TRBD1. V gave up 8 bases and J gave up 8 bases; unmatched junction bases: 19. The CDR3 has 17 amino acids. Looked up from germline, CDR1 is MNHEY and CDR2 is SMNVEV (reference sequence). The CDR3 protein is CASANYRGQNFKEPQHF. The CDR3 DNA sequence: TGTGCCAGCGCGAATTACAGGGGGCAGAACTTTAAGGAGCCCCAGCATTTT.

This clonotype has only a few counts. The chain is built from TRBV6-5 and TRBJ2-5; the match to TRBD2 covers 12 bases. CDR3 length equals 17 residues. V shed 0 bases, J shed 5 bases, and the junction held 7 bases outside the gene matches. CDR1 MNHEY and CDR2 SVGAGI come from the germline V gene. In DNA, the CDR3 is TGTGCCAGCAGTTACTCGACGACTAGCGGGAGCCAGGAGACCCAGTACTTC. Its protein is CASSYSTTSGSQETQYF.

This clonotype has a handful of counts. The chain recombines TRBV19 with TRBJ2-5, with D unresolved. The germline V gene encodes CDR1 LNHDA and CDR2 SQIVND (reference sequence). The CDR3 sequence is 13 residues long. Trimming took 1 base from V and 5 from J, leaving 8 bases between them. This chain's CDR3 is CASSIVGKETQYF. Written as DNA, the CDR3 is TGTGCCAGTAGTATAGTAGGGAAGGAGACCCAGTACTTC.

This clonotype was seen at least ten times. V is TRBV2 and J is TRBJ2-5; D remains ambiguous. The germline V gene has CDR1 SNHLY and CDR2 FYNNEI. The CDR3 runs to 14 residues. Trimming removed 7 bases from V and 1 base from J, with 13 bases in between. CDR3 DNA: TGTGCCAGCAAGCTTGACAACCTCCAAGAGACCCAGTACTTC. Its protein product is CASKLDNLQETQYF.